This T cell receptor (beta chain) was documented in a study of blood T cell repertoires in COVID-19. Overall study context: Sites in the United States, Italy and Spain provided acute and convalescent COVID-19 samples. Nucleic acid was either cDNA or gDNA, and it came from T cells, B-cell-depleted T cells, or PBMCs.

Data came from immunoSEQ multiplex PCR; TCRdb stores just in-frame clones and leaves some out. The sample records 120,000 or so clones, around 85% being singletons. This receptor was obtained from a man between 60 and 75 years old with acute or convalescent COVID-19. Sequenced input: peripheral blood.

This CDR3 is CASSPPGLATEQYF. In nucleotides, the CDR3 is TGTGCCAGCTCACCACCGGGGCTCGCTACCGAGCAGTACTTC. The chain carries TRBV18 and TRBJ2-7, with TRBD1 as a possible D gene (5 bases). Looked up from germline, CDR1 is KGHSH and CDR2 is LQKENI. The CDR3 runs to 14 residues. V lost 0 bases and J lost 6, with 12 bases in between. The full variable domain, rest sourced from reference TRBV18 and TRBJ2-7, is NAGVMQNPRHLVRRRGQEARLRCSPMKGHSHVYWYRQLPEEGLKFMVYLQKENIIDESGMPKERFSAEFPKEGPSILRIQQVVRGDSAAYFCASSPPGLATEQYFGPGTRLTVT.